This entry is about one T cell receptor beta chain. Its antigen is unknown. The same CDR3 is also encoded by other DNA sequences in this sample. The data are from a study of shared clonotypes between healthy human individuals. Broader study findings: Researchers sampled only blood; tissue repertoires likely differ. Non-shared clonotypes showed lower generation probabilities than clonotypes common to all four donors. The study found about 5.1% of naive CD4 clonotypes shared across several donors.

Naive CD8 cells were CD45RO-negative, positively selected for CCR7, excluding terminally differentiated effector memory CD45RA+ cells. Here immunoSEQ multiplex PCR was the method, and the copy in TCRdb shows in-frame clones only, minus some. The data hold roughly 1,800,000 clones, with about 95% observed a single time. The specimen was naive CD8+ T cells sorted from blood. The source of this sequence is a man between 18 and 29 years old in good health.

CDR3: CASSSYSYEQYF. The CDR3 DNA follows: TGTGCCAGCAGTTCCTACAGTTACGAGCAGTACTTC. This chain uses TRBV28 with TRBJ2-7; no firm D call. The CDR3 contains 12 residues. V was cut by 4 bases and J by 4 bases, with 8 bases left in between. The germline CDR1 and CDR2 sequences are MDHEN and SYDVKM.